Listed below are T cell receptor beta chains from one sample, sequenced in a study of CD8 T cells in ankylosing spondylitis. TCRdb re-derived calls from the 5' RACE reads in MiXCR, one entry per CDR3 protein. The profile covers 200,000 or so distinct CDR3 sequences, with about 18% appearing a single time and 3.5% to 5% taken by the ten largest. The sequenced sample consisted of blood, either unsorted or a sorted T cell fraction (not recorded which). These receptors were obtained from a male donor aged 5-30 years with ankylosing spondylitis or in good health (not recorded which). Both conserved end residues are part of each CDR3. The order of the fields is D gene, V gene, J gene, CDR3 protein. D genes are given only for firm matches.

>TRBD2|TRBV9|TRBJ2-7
CASSAGGGGTKEQYF
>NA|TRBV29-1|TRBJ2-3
CSVGESNTQYF
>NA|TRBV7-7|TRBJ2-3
CASSFGGIGTDTQYF
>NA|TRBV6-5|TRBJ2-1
CASSPGPAGEQFF
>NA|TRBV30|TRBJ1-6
CAWSVLVLQRPLHF
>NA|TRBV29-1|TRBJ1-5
CSVGFTDQPQHF
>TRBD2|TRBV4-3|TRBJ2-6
CASSQSGGSGANVLTF
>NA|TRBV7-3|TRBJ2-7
CASSLRARGEQYF
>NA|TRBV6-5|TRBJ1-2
CASRQVNYGYTF
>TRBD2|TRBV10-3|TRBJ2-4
CAISELAGGPAKNIQYF
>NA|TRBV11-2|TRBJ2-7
CASSPDVGTYEQYF
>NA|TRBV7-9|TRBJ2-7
CASSSPGQPHYEQYF
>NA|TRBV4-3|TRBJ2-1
CASSQVGTGYPDEQFF
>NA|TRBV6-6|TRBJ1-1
CASSSQGSTEAFF
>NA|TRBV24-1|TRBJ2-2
CAIERRGSGELFF
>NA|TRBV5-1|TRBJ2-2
CASSLRLGPGELFF
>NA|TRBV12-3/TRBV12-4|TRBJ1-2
CASSFWRPQRVYGYTF
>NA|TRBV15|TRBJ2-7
CATSRVRGPSYEQYF
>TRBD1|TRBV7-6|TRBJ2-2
CASSQGQGATGELFF
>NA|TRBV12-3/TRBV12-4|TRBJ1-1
CASASRGRDTEAFF
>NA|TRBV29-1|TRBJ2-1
CSVEVMASAYNEQFF
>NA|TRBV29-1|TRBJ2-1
CSVGQLAVLNEQFF
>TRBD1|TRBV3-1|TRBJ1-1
CASSQDPPAGGNTEAFF
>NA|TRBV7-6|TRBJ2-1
CASVNEKGGTATINEQFF
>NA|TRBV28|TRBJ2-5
CASSWVTKETQYF
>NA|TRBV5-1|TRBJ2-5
CASSQGGTDPETQYF
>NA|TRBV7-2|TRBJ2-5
CASGQLGEGVAQYF
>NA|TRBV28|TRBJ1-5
CASSWGSNQPQHF
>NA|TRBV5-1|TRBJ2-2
CASSLVDLRVTGELFF
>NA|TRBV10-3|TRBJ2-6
CAISERPGNSGANVLTF
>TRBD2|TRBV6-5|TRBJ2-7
CASSYSFVAGGPYEQYF
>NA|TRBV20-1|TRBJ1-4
CSARRTRGGEKLFF
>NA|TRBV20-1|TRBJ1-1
CSARESWGTEAFF
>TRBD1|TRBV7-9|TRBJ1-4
CASSYTGEVGEKLFF
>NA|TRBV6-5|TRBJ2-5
CASSYSMRETQYF
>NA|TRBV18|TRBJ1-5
CASSPVGTPGQPQHF
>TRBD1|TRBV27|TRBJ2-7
CASSPHWTGETYEQYF
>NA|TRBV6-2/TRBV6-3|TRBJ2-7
CASSRSGARVGYEQYF
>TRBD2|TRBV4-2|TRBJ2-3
CASSQGSLRRGEELDTQYF
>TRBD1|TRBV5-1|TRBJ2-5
CASSPAGGRGLETQYF